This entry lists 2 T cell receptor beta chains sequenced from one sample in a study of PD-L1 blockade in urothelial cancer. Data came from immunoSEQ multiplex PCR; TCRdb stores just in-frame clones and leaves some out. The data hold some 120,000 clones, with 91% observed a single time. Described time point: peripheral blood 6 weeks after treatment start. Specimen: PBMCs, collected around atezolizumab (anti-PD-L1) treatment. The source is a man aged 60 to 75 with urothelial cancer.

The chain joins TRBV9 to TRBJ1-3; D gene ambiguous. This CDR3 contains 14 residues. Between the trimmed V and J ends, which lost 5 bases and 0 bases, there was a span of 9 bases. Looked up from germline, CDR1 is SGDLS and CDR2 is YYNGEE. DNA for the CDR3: TGTGCCAGCAGTCAAGGGAGCTCTGGAAACACCATATATTTT. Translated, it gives CASSQGSSGNTIYF.

The DNA of the CDR3 is TGTGCCAGCAGCCAACCGAGCGGGGGGGAAGAGACCCAGTACTTC. Its protein is CASSQPSGGEETQYF. The chain joins TRBV4-2 to TRBJ2-5, with 10 bases aligning to TRBD2. There are 15 residues in the CDR3. V was pared by 2 bases and J by 3 bases, with 3 bases of the junction left unmatched. In germline, CDR1 is LGHNA, CDR2 YNFKEQ.